The sequence of this TCR beta chain was determined in a study of blood T cell repertoires in COVID-19. The CDR3 consists of 17 residues. Per the germline V gene, CDR1 is PRHDT and CDR2 is FYEKMQ (reference sequence). With V trimmed by 5 bases and J by 4 bases, 10 bases remained unmatched. The repertoire was sequenced with immunoSEQ multiplex PCR; TCRdb's copy has only in-frame clones and lacks some. The table has some 380,000 clones, 90% seen once; the top ten hold 6.5%. The rearrangement joins TRBV13 to TRBJ2-2; 10 nucleotides agree with TRBD1. The TCR comes from a man aged 18 to 30 with active or convalescent COVID-19. Material: peripheral blood. Here the CDR3 reads CASSGRQGAQGTGELFF. CDR3 DNA: TGTGCCAGCAGCGGGAGACAGGGGGCGCAGGGCACCGGGGAGCTGTTTTTT. Variable domain in full (rest from reference TRBV13 and TRBJ2-2): AAGVIQSPRHLIKEKRETATLKCYPIPRHDTVYWYQQGPGQDPQFLISFYEKMQSDKGSIPDRFSAQQFSDYHSELNMSSLELGDSALYFCASSGRQGAQGTGELFFGEGSRLTVL.